This T cell receptor beta chain was found in a study of cytomegalovirus exposure and HLA in healthy donors (dated by TCRdb to about 2017). Study-wide context: In an earlier analysis of approximately 640 of the donors, approximately 300 Gb of sequence data and 120 million or so unique TCR beta sequences from 180 million or so T cells were reported. About 280 gigabases of sequencing data and 70 million to 85 million unique TCR sequences were included in an early release covering under 650 HLA-typed donors. Of the approximately 400 genotyped donors, 81% were placed in the genetic ancestry cluster associated with self-reported Caucasian donors. The study aimed to test whether signatures of past pathogen exposure could be identified by cataloging public T cell receptors. The T cell repertoires of 700 or so subjects were profiled by immunosequencing and related to cytomegalovirus serostatus. Besides the first cohort of more than 650 subjects, a separate validation cohort made up of about 120 different subjects was used. High-throughput TCR immunosequencing, statistical association of individual TCRs with disease status, and machine learning were combined to predict cytomegalovirus infection status. In a later analysis, previously published TCR beta repertoires from roughly 710 donors were re-analyzed and high-resolution HLA genotyping was added so that TCR occurrence patterns could be studied. Rather than drawing on any new phenotypic data, the later analysis identified candidate immune exposures from TCR beta sequences and the way those sequences occurred across donors. An earlier analysis of 587 of the donors applied high-throughput TCR beta sequencing to assess whether each TCR beta V gene segment acted as functional or pseudogenic. Donor age, sex, ethnicity and CMV serostatus were compiled together with the repertoire data. Genome-wide SNP genotypes for about 65% of the 666 donors were used in a later genetic analysis, which treated that subset as a discovery cohort. Every discovery cohort repertoire had been produced on one sequencing platform. Class I and class II HLA loci were covered by the typing at four-digit resolution. Typing coverage varied by locus: about 629-630 donors for A, B, C, DRB1 and DQB1; approximately 500 for DQA1; around 610 for DPA1; more than 450 for DPB1. A handful of DR-DQ haplotypes were treated as single units for association and clustering because of strong linkage in the cohort. Across under 500 genotyped donors of the cohort, an average of about 240,000 unique TCR beta nucleotide sequences per donor were sequenced, and around 20% of those sequences were non-productive. Overall study outcomes, separate from this receptor: In vitro tests confirmed that a few of the cytomegalovirus-associated TCR beta chains recognize cytomegalovirus antigens. Several of the top co-occurrence clusters appeared to be linked to parvovirus B19, influenza, CMV and Epstein-Barr virus, according to a later analysis. Strong co-occurrence of HLA alleles, especially DR and DQ, made assigning TCR associations to individual alleles difficult. Compared with the 666-donor mean, donors in an Asian-associated ancestry cluster had fewer N-insertions in productive TCRs, according to a later genetic analysis. Most CMV-associated TCR beta chains appeared to be HLA-restricted in a later analysis, and the HLA associations seemed to be driven largely by CMV exposure. In the study, about 150 TCR beta chains were listed as associated with cytomegalovirus. According to the authors, the approach could potentially be generalized to other disease states and immunological phenotypes. About 17 rarely observed V segments, including chromosome 9 orphons, were excluded from the earlier analysis of about 600 of the donors because counts were too low. Because some donors lacked HLA typing at each locus, the association tests relied only on the typed subset. Most TCR sequences were seen in very few donors, while some public TCRs were found in many individuals. A later analysis found that TCR association rates varied across HLA loci, with DRB1 alleles showing the most associated TCRs and HLA-C alleles the fewest. A further reported finding was that TCR beta sequences accurately predicted the HLA-A and HLA-B alleles for most subjects in the first cohort. Compared with equally common non-associated chains, HLA-associated TCR beta chains in a later analysis were more clonally expanded and had lower generation probabilities. Correlated functional status among segregating V segments might be attributable to linkage disequilibrium, but an unknown experimental factor could not be ruled out. The cohort was sequenced for TCR beta chains only, and without alpha or paired-chain data the features that could be detected were limited. Cytomegalovirus status was reported to be diagnosed by the classifier with high specificity and sensitivity in both the original and validation cohorts. V-gene and J-gene trimming of TCR beta chains was associated with a missense DCLRE1C variant in a later genetic analysis, and the association was replicated in an independent cohort. At a false discovery rate of 0.05, a later analysis linked approximately 18,000 TCR beta sequences to specific HLA alleles. For the cohort, immune exposure information was limited to CMV serostatus. Some IMGT-functional V segments, including TRBV6-2 and TRBV6-3, could not be told apart with the 87-base-pair reads, so those segments were excluded. The sequencing pipeline was judged likely to have produced a cluster of highly shared sequence variants as a technical artifact. Roughly uniform sequencing depth across donors was assumed in presence/absence analyses, although this assumption may not hold. An earlier analysis of approximately 540 of the donors showed that most TCR beta V segments appeared in productive rearrangements either about 87% or about 30% of the time, which broadly matched IMGT annotations.

In total, about 650 healthy bone marrow donors made up the cohort. At the time of sampling, all cohort members were nominally healthy, though unrecorded immune exposures were likely present. The donor tested CMV seronegative, placing the donor among the roughly 400 seronegative members of the cohort. A peripheral blood sample was provided by each donor, and peripheral blood mononuclear cells were used for TCR beta sequencing. Genomic DNA was extracted from the blood cell samples with the Qiagen DNeasy Blood Extraction Kit. For this clone: Its antigen is not yet known. No much larger clone exists at a distance of one base, and base qualities are not known.

V is clipped by 6 bases and J by 8 bases, and the sequence between their germline boundaries is 17 bases long. CDR1 and CDR2 were assigned from the germline V gene as KGHSH and LQKENI. There are 14 amino acids in the CDR3, from cysteine to phenylalanine inclusive. Only CDR3 DNA remains: 42 bases, in frame from the first base. Library generation was performed with the immunoSEQ multiplex PCR assay. For the multiplex PCR, a mixture combining 60 forward primers for TCR Vbeta segments and 13 reverse primers for TCR Jbeta segments was used. The CDR3 region of rearranged TCR beta genes was amplified from genomic DNA by a multiplex PCR assay. Amplified TCR beta libraries were sequenced as 87-base-pair reads on the Illumina HiSeq System. Under the source paper's analysis protocol: A later analysis tallied tens of millions of unique TCR beta chains across the 660 or so repertoires, and some 12 million of those chains were shared by two or more donors. Raw reads were error-corrected and collapsed into unique sequences with a nearest-neighbor algorithm that merged closely related sequences to remove PCR and sequencing errors. V, D and J gene segments were assigned by aligning CDR3 sequences to IMGT reference sequences. For a sequence to be retained, at least a six-nucleotide match to both a V gene segment and a J gene segment was required. A rearrangement was called productive if the CDR3 had no stop codons and remained in frame with V and J, and every other rearrangement was called non-productive. Following IMGT convention, CDR3 was defined as the stretch from the second conserved V-encoded cysteine to the conserved J-encoded phenylalanine. In an earlier analysis of more than 550 of the donors, sequences lacking an unambiguous match to a single V gene segment were excluded. An earlier analysis of a few hundred of the donors called V segments functional above 56.7% productive rearrangements and segregating when the between-donor standard deviation exceeded 5%. A statistical classification framework was built for diagnosing cytomegalovirus status from the catalog of TCR beta chain sequences. V and J gene assignment, in a later analysis, came from comparing TCR nucleotide sequences with IMGT/GENE-DB human TR gene sequences. A later analysis assigned CDR3 sequences and most-parsimonious VDJ recombination scenarios with the TCRdist pipeline. In a later analysis, every TCR beta chain was defined by the combination of its CDR3 amino acid sequence and its V-gene family, and reads without a unique V-gene family were dropped. To address suspected cross-contamination and a sequencing artifact, a later analysis removed a few hundred highly shared, low-generation-probability nucleotide sequences. In a later analysis, a clonal expansion index for each public chain was calculated from normalized within-repertoire ranks of inferred template counts. A later analysis computed generation probabilities with a VDJ recombination model fitted to out-of-frame rearrangements, and checked the results against IGoR. A later analysis scored TCR-TCR, TCR-HLA and TCR-CMV co-occurrence with hypergeometric tests, applying a repertoire-size bias correction to TCR pairs. False discovery rates were estimated in a later analysis by permuting HLA or CMV assignments 20 times. In a later analysis, co-occurring TCRs were grouped using DBSCAN, and TCRdist sequence similarity was added for clustering within HLA-allele-positive subsets. For co-occurrence clustering, repertoires with fewer than 30,000 or more than 120,000 public chains were excluded, along with roughly five repertoires with anomalous nucleotide sharing. TCRdb re-hosts the immuneACCESS table, in-frame sequences only. Its copies lack some clones; in the studies checked, an unresolved V gene accounts for under half of them, and the cause for the rest is not known. The DNA was the basis for D and trimming; V, J and clone size are from that table. This sample comprises under 150,000 clones, around 77% of them detected only once. The top ten clones comprise 0.8% to 0.95% of the sample.

Sequenced input: PBMCs. This receptor was identified in a woman in her sixties in good health and CMV-seronegative. The chain was built from TRBV18 and TRBJ2-1, with no confident D gene call. This receptor has the CDR3 CASSRQRRDYEQFF. DNA sequence: TGTGCCAGCTCCCGGCAGCGACGAGACTATGAGCAGTTCTTC. The variable domain in full, with residues beyond the CDR3 obtained from the reference TRBV18 and TRBJ2-1 genes, is NAGVMQNPRHLVRRRGQEARLRCSPMKGHSHVYWYRQLPEEGLKFMVYLQKENIIDESGMPKERFSAEFPKEGPSILRIQQVVRGDSAAYFCASSRQRRDYEQFFGPGTRLTVL.